This TCR beta chain was recovered during a study of metastatic and nonmetastatic thyroid tumors. Study summary: Thyroid patients, malignant and benign, had repertoires compared across blood and tumor or nodule tissue.

Per the authors' pipeline: The distant-metastasis classifier for papillary thyroid cancer was built from CDR3 differences across clinicopathological groups. TCRdb recomputed clones from the PCR reads via MiXCR. The V and J calls were not made by the authors but by TCRdb's processing. Of approximately 9,900 clones in the sample, approximately 11% were seen once. This clone was found many times. What it binds is not known. Study-wide points: Significantly higher TCR beta diversity was reportedly seen in malignant thyroid tumors than benign nodules, in blood and tumor.

The CDR3 loop spans 11 amino acids. Looked up from germline, CDR1 is LGHDT and CDR2 is YNNKEL (reference sequence). V shed 10 bases, J shed 10 bases, and the junction held 8 bases outside the gene matches. Ahead of thyroid surgery, no patient had received treatment of any kind. The rearrangement links TRBV3-1 to TRBJ1-1, with 8 bases matching TRBD1. This receptor was obtained from a female donor with papillary thyroid cancer or a benign thyroid nodule (not recorded which). Some clones in this sample may be carry-over from other donors' samples. Sequencing was performed on tumor tissue. CDR3 loop: CATSTGARAFF. The CDR3, as DNA: TGTGCCACCTCGACAGGGGCTAGAGCTTTCTTT.